This record looks at one T cell receptor beta chain sequence and its context. This clonotype was recorded many times. Its antigen remains unidentified. Base-call qualities are not available, and no considerably larger clone is one nucleotide away. The data belong to a study of T cells in Graves' hyperthyroidism and ophthalmopathy (dated by TCRdb to the late 2010s). Concerning the study at large: Peripheral blood samples were taken at the time of initial diagnosis, prior to any treatment. To identify TCR V-J signatures that set the groups apart, the researchers used a discovery cohort of 100 patients, made up of roughly 40 with Graves' ophthalmopathy and some 56 with stable Graves' hyperthyroidism. Whether ophthalmopathy could be predicted prospectively was tested in an independent validation cohort made up of roughly 20 hyperthyroidism patients plus 17 patients who later progressed to ophthalmopathy. The roughly 100 discovery patients were randomly divided into training and test sets at a 7:3 ratio. In about 6 Graves' hyperthyroidism patients, the study also compared T-cell repertoires from thyroid tissue with T-cell repertoires from blood. Once sampling was done, hyperthyroidism patients were given methimazole at a starting dose of 30 mg daily, whereas ophthalmopathy patients were given high-dose intravenous methylprednisolone. The paper reports TCR Vbeta CDR3 sequencing of more than 120 peripheral blood samples: 43 ophthalmopathy, fewer than 80 hyperthyroidism and 17 progressor patients. Here is what the overall study found, with its caveats: In validation, the model predicted progression to ophthalmopathy a median of roughly 6.5 months before onset, with roughly 68% sensitivity and just under 75% specificity. Most expanded thyroid clonotypes (frequency above 0.001) were also detected in blood, suggesting blood repertoires may reflect thyroid immune responses. A 13 V-J signature model separated ophthalmopathy from stable hyperthyroidism, with around 90% sensitivity and roughly 82% specificity in cross-validation and 80%/75% in testing. Sample size was not statistically predetermined, and blinding of investigators to group allocation was not performed.

V and J are truncated by 4 bases and 9 bases respectively, leaving an intervening sequence of 17 bases. The CDR1 and CDR2 encoded by the germline V gene are SGHRS and YFSETQ. The CDR3, cysteine through phenylalanine, is 14 amino acids long. The sequence is cut down to CDR3 DNA, 42 bases in frame from base 1. A patient counted as having stable Graves' hyperthyroidism if no progression to ophthalmopathy occurred over 18 months of follow-up. The hyperthyroidism patients were between 18 and 65 years old and newly diagnosed, with a disease duration of less than 2 months. The study excluded patients with uncontrolled infections, other autoimmune diseases, pregnancy or lactation. Diagnoses were based on clinical symptoms, serum thyroxine and TRAb, thyroid ultrasound and orbital computed tomography. PBMCs were separated from roughly 10 ml of fresh peripheral blood using Ficoll-Paque density gradient centrifugation. Trizol reagent was used to extract total RNA, and RNA quality was then checked on an Agilent 2100 Bioanalyzer.

TCR beta CDR3 regions were amplified from RNA transcripts. The TCR CDR3 was subjected to a first round of RT-PCR using the HTBI primer set and the Qiagen OneStep RT-PCR kit. A second multiplex PCR round built the libraries, followed by size selection and purification. The libraries were sequenced on an Illumina HiSeq2000 using paired-end 100 bp reads. Under the source paper's analysis protocol: SOAPnuke was used to process the raw data, throwing out any read that contained adapters or uncalled bases, had a mean Phred below 15, or lacked an exact constant-primer or identifier match. High-quality paired reads were merged with COPE v1.2.5, and unique nucleotide sequences were defined as clonotypes. MiTCR v1.1 was used to align clonotypes to the IMGT TRBV, TRBD and TRBJ reference segments. The analysis was restricted to V-J combinations with a frequency above 0.0001, which together covered about 99% of the repertoires. A TCS score was defined as the ratio between F50 (clonal expansion) and ExV (chaos), using BLOSUM62-based TCRdist between CDR3 peptides within each V-J. Welch's t-statistics and random forest reduced around 550 V-J features to about 12, which were used in a naive Bayes classifier (R e1071). Starting from the raw public reads, TCRdb applied fastp trimming at Q25, assembled clones with MiXCR and retained in-frame beta chains. Duplicate CDR3 protein sequences are folded into a single record with the most common DNA and genes. The V and J calls, along with clone size, are taken from TCRdb and not from the paper's own processing. The sample profile shows over 150,000 distinct CDR3 sequences; roughly 17% of them were found once. The ten top clones hold about half of the sample.

The sequence was collected from a woman aged 45-65 years with Graves' hyperthyroidism. Recombination linked TRBV5-1 to TRBJ2-1, with an unclear D gene assignment. Sample: blood. The DNA reads TGCGCCAGCAGCCTGACCATCACCAACAGTGAGCAGTTCTTC. This translates into CASSLTITNSEQFF. With the portions outside the CDR3 filled from the reference TRBV5-1 and TRBJ2-1 genes, the complete variable region becomes KAGVTQTPRYLIKTRGQQVTLSCSPISGHRSVSWYQQTPGQGLQFLFEYFSETQRNKGNFPGRFSGRQFSNSRSEMNVSTLELGDSALYLCASSLTITNSEQFFGPGTRLTVL.